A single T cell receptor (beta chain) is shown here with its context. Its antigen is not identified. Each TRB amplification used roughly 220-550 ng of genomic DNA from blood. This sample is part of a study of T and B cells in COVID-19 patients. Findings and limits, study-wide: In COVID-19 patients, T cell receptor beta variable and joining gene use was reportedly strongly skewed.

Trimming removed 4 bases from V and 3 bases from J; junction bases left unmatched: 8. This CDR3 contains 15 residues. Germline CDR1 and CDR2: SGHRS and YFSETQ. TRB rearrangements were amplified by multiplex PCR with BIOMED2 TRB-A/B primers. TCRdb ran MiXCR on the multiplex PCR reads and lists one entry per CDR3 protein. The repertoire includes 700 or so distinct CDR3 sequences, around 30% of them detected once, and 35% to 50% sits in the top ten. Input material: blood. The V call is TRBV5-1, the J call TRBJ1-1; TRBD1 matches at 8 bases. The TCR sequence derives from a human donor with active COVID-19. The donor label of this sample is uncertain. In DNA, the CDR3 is TGCGCCAGCAGCACTGCTTACAGGGGGGACACTGAAGCTTTCTTT. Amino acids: CASSTAYRGDTEAFF.